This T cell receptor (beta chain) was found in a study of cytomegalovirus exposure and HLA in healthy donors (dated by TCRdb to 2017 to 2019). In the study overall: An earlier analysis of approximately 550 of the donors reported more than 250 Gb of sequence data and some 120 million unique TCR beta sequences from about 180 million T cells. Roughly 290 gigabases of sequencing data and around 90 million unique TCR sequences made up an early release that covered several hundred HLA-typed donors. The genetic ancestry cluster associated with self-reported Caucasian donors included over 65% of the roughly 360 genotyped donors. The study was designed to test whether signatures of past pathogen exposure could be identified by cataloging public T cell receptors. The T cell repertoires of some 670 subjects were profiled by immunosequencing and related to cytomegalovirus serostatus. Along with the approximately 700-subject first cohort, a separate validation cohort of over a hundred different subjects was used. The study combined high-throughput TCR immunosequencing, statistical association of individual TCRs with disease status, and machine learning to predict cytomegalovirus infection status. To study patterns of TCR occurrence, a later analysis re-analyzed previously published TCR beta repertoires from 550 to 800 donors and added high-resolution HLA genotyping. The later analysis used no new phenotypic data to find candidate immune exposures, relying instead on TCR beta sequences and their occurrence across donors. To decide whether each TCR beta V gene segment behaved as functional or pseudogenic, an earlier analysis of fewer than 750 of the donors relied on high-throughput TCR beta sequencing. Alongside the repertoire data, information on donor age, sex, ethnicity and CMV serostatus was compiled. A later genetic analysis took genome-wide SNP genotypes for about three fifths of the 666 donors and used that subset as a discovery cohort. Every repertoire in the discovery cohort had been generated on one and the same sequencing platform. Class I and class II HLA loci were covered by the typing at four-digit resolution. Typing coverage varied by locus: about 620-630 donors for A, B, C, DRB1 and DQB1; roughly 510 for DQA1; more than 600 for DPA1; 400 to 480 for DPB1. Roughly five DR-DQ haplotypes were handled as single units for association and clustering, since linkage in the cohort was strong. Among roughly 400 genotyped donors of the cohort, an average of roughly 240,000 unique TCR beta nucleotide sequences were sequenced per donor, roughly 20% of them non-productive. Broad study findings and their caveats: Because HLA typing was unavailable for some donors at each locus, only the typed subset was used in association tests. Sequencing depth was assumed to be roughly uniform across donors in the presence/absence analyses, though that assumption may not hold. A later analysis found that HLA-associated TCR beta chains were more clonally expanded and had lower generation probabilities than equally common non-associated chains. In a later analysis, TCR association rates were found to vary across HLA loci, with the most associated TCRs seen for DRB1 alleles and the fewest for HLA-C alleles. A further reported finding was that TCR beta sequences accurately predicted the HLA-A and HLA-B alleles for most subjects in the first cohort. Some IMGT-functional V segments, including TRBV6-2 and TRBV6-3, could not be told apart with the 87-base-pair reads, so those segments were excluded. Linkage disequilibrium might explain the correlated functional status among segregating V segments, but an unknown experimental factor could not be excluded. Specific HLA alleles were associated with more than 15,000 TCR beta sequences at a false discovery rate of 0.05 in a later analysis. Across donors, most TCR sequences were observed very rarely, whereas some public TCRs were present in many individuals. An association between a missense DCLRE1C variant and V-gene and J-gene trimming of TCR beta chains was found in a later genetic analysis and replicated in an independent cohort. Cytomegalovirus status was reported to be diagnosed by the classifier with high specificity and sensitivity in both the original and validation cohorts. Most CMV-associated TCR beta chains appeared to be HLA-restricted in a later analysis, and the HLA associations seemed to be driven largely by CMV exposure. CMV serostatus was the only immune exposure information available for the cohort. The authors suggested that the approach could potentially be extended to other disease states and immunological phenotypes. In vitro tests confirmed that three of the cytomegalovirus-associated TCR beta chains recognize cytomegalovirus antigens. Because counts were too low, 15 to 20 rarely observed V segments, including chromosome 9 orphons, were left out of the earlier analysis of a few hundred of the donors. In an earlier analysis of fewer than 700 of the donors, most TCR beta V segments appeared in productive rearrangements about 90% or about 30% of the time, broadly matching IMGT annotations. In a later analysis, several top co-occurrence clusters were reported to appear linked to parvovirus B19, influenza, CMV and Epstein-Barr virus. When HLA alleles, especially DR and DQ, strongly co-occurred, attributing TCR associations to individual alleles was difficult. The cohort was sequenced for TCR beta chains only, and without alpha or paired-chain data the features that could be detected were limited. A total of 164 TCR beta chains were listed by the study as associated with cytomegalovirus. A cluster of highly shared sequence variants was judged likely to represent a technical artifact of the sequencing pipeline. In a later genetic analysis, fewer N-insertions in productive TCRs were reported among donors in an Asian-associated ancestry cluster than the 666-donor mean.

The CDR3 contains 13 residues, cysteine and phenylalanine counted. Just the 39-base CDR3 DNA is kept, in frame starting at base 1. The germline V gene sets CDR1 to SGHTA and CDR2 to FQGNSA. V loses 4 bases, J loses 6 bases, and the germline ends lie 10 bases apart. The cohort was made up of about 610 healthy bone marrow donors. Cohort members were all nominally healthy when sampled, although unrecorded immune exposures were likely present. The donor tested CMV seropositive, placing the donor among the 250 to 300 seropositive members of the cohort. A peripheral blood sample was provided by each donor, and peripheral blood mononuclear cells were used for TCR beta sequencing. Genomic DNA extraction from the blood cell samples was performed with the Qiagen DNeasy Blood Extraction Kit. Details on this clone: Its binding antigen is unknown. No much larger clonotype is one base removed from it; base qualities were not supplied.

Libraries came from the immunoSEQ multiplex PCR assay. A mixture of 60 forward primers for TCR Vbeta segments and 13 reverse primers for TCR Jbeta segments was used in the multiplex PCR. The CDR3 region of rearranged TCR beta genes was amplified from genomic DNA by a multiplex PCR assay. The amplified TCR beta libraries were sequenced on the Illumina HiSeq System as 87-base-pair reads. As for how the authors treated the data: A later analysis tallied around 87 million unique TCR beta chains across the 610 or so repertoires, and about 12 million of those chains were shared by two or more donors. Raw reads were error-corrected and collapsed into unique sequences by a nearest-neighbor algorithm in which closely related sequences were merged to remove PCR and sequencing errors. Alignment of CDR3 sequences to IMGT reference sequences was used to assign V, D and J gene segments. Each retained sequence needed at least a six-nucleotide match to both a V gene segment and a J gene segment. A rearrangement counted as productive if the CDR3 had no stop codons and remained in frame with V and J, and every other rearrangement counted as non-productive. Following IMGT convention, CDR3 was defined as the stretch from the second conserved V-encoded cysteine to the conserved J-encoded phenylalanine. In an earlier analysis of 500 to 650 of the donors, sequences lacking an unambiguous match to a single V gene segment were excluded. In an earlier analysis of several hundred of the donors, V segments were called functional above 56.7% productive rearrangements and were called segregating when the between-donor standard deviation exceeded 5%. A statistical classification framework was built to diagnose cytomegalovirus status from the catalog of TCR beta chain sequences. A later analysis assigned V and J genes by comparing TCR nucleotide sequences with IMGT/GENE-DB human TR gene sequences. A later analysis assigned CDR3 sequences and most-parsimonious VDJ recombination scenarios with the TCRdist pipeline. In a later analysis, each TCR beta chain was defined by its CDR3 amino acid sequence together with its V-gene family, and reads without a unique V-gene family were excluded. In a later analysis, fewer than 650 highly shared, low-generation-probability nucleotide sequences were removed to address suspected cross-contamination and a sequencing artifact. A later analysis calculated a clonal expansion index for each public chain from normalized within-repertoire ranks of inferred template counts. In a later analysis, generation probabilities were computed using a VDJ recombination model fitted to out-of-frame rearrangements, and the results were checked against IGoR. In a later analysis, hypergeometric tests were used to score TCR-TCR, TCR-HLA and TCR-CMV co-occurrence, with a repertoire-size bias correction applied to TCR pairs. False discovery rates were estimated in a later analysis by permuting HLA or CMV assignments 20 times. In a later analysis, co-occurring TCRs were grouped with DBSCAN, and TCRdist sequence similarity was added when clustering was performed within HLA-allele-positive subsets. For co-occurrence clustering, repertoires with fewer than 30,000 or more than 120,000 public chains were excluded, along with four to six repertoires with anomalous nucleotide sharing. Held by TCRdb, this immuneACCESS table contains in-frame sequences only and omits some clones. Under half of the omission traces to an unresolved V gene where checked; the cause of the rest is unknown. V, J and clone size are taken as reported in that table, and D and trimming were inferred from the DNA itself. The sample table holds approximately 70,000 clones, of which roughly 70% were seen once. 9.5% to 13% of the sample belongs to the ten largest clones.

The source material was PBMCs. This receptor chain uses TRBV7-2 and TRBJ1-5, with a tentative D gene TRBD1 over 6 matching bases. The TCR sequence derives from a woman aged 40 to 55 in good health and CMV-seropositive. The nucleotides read TGTGCCAGCAGCTACAGGGACGGTCAGCCCCAGCATTTT. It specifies CASSYRDGQPQHF.